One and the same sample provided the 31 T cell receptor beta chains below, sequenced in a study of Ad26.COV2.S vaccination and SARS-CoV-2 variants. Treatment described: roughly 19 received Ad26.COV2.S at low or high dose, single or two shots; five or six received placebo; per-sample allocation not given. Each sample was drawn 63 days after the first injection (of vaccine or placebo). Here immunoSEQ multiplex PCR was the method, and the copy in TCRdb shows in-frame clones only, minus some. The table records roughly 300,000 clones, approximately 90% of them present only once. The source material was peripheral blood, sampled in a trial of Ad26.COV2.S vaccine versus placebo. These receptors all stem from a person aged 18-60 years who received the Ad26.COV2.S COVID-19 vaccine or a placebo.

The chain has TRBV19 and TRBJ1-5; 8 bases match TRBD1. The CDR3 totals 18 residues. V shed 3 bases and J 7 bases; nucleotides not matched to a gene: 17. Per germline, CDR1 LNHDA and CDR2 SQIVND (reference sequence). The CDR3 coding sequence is TGTGCCAGTAGTATCCCTCCGTCTAGACAGGGGAGCAGGCAGCCCCAGCATTTT. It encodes CASSIPPSRQGSRQPQHF.

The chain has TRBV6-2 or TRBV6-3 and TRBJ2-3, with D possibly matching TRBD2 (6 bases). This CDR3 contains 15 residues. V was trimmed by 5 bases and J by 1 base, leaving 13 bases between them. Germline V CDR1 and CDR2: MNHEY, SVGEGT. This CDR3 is CASSRRGAGTDTQYF. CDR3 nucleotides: TGTGCCAGCAGTCGACGCGGGGCTGGCACAGATACGCAGTATTTT.

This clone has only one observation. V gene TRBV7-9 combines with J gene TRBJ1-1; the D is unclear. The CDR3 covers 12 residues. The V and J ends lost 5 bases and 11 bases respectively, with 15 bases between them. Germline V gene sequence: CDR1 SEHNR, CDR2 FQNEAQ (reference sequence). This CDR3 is CASSKYGVVAFF. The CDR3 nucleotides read TGTGCCAGCAGCAAATATGGGGTGGTCGCTTTCTTT. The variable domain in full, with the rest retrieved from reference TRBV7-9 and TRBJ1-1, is DTGVSQNPRHKITKRGQNVTFRCDPISEHNRLYWYRQTLGQGPEFLTYFQNEAQLEKSRLLSDRFSAERPKGSFSTLEIQRTEQGDSAMYLCASSKYGVVAFFGQGTRLTVV.

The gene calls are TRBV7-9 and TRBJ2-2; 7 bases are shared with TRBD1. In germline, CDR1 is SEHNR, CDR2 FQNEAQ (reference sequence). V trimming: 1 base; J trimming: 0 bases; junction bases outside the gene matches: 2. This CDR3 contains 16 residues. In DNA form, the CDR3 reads TGTGCCAGCAGCTTAGTTCAGGGGGCGAACACCGGGGAGCTGTTTTTT. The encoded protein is CASSLVQGANTGELFF.

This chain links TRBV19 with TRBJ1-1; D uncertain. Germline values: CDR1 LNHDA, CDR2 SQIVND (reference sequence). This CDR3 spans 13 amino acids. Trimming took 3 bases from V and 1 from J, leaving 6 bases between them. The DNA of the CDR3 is TGTGCCAGTAGTATGAACCGGAACACTGAAGCTTTCTTT. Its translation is CASSMNRNTEAFF.

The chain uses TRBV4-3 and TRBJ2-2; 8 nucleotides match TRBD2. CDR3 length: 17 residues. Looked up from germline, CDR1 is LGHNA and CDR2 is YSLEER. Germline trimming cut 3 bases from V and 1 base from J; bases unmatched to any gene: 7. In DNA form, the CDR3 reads TGCGCCAGCAGCCACCCCGGGGGGGACCAGAACACCGGGGAGCTGTTTTTT. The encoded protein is CASSHPGGDQNTGELFF.

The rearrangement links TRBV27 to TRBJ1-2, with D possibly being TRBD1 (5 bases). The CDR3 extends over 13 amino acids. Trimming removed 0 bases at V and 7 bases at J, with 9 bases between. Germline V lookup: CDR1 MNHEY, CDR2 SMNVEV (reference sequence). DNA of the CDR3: TGTGCCAGCAGTTTATCCGACAGCTTTGGCTACACCTTC. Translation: CASSLSDSFGYTF.

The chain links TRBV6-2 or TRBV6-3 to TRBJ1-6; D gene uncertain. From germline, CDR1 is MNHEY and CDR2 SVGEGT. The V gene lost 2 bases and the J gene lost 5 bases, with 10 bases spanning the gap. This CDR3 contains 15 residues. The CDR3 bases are TGTGCCAGCAGTTACAAGGCGTCGAATAATTCACCCCTCCACTTT. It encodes CASSYKASNNSPLHF.

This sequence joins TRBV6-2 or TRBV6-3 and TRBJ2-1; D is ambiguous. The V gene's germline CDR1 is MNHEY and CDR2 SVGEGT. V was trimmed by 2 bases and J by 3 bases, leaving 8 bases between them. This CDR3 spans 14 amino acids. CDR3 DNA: TGTGCCAGCAGTTACGACGTAGTCTACAATGAGCAGTTCTTC. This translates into CASSYDVVYNEQFF.

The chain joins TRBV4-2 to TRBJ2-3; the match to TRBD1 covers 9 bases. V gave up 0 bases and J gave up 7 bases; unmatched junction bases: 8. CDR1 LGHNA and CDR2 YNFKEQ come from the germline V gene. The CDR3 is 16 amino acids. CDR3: CASSQEEGTGGYTQYF. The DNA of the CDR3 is TGTGCCAGCAGCCAAGAAGAGGGAACAGGGGGCTATACGCAGTATTTT.

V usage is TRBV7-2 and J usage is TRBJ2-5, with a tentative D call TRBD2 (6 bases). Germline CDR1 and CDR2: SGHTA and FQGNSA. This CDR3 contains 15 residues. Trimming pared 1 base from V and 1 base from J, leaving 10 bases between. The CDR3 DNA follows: TGTGCCAGCAGCTTAGGAGGGACTCGCCAAGAGACCCAGTACTTC. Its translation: CASSLGGTRQETQYF.

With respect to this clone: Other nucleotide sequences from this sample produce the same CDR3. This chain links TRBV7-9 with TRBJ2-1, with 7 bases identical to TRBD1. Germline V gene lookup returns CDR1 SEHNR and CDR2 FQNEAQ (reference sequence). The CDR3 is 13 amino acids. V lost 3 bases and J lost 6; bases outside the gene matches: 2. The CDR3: CASSLAGGNEQFF. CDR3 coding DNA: TGTGCCAGCAGCTTGGCAGGGGGCAATGAGCAGTTCTTC.

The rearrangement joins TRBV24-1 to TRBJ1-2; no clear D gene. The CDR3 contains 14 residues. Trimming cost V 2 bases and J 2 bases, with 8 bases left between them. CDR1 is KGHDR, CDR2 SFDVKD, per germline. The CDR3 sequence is CATSDYSRNYGYTF. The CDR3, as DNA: TGTGCCACCAGTGATTATTCGAGGAACTATGGCTACACCTTC.

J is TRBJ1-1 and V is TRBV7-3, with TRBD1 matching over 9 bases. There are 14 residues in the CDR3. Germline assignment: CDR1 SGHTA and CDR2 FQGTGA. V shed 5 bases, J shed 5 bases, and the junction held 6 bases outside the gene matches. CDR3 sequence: CASSRGQGGTEAFF. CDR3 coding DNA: TGTGCCAGCAGCCGGGGACAGGGAGGGACTGAAGCTTTCTTT.

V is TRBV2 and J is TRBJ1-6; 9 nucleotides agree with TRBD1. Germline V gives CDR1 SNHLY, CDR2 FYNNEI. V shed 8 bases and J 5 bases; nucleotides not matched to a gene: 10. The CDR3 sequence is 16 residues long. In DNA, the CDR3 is TGTGCCAGCCACGAACTAGGACAGGGGAATAATTCACCCCTCCACTTT. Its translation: CASHELGQGNNSPLHF.

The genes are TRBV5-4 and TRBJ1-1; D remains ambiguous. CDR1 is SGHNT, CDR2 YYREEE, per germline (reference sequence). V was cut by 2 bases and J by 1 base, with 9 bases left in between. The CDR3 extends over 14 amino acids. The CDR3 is CASSLRAENTEAFF. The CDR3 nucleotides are TGTGCCAGCAGCTTAAGGGCCGAGAACACTGAAGCTTTCTTT.

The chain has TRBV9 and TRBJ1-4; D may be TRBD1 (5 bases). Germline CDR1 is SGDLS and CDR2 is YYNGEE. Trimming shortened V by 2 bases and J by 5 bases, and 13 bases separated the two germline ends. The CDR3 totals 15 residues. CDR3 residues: CASSVGAGRNEKLFF. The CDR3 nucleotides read TGTGCCAGCAGCGTGGGCGCAGGGAGGAATGAAAAACTGTTTTTT.

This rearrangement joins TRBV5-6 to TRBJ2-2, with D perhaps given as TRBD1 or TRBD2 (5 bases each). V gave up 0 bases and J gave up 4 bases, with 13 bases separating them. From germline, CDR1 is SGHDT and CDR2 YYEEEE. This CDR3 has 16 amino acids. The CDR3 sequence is CASSLAGSLSTGELFF. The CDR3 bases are TGTGCCAGCAGCTTGGCAGGGAGTTTAAGCACCGGGGAGCTGTTTTTT.

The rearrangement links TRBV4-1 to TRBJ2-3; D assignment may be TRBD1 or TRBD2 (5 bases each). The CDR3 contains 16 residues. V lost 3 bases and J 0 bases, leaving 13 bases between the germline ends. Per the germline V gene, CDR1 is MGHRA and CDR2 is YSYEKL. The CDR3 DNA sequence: TGCGCCAGCAGCCATGGGACCCATAGTAGCACAGATACGCAGTATTTT. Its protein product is CASSHGTHSSTDTQYF.

CDR3 protein: CSAPTGPLYNEQFF. In DNA, the CDR3 is TGCAGCGCCCCGACAGGGCCTCTGTACAATGAGCAGTTCTTC. The chain employs TRBV29-1 and TRBJ2-1; 7 bases are shared with TRBD1. Germline V gene data show CDR1 as SQVTM and CDR2 as ANQGSEA. Trimming cost V 7 bases and J 4 bases; bases outside gene matches: 10. This CDR3 contains 14 residues.

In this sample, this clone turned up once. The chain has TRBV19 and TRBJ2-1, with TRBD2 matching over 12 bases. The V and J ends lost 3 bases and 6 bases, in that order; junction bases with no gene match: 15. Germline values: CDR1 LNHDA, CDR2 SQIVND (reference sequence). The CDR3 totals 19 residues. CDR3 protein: CASSIFGRGGLAGGNEQFF. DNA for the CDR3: TGTGCCAGTAGTATCTTCGGCAGGGGGGGACTAGCGGGCGGCAATGAGCAGTTCTTC.

CDR3 residues: CASSSTTSTDTQYF. The CDR3 nucleotides are TGTGCCAGCAGCTCCACGACTAGCACAGATACGCAGTATTTT. The chain recombines TRBV5-4 with TRBJ2-3; no firm D call. V gave up 3 bases and J gave up 0 bases, with 8 bases separating them. Germline-derived CDR1 and CDR2 are SGHNT and YYREEE (reference sequence). This CDR3 contains 14 residues.

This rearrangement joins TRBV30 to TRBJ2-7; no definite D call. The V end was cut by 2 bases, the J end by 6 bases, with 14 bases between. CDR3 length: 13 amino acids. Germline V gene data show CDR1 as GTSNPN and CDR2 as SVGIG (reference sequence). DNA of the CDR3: TGTGCCTGGAGTAGGGTCGGGTCCGTCGAGCAGTACTTC. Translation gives CAWSRVGSVEQYF.

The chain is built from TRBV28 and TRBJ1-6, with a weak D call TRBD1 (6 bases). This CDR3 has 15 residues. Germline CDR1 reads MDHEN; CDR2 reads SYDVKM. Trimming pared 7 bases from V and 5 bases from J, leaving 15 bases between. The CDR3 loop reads CASIQRTDNNSPLHF. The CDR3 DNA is TGTGCCAGCATCCAACGGACAGATAATAATTCACCCCTCCACTTT.

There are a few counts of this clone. CDR3 coding DNA: TGTGCCAGCTCACCCCTTCGCACAGATACGCAGTATTTT. Its translation: CASSPLRTDTQYF. This chain links TRBV18 with TRBJ2-3; D is undetermined. The V and J ends lost 3 bases and 1 base respectively, with 5 bases between them. The CDR3 is 13 residues long. Germline V gene lookup returns CDR1 KGHSH and CDR2 LQKENI.

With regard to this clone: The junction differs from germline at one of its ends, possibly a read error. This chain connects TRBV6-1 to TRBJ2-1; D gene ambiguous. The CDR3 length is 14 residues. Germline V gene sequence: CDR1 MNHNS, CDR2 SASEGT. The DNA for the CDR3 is TGTGCCAGCAGGGAAGGGTGGTCCTCAGGTGAGCAGTTCTTC. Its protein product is CASREGWSSGEQFF.

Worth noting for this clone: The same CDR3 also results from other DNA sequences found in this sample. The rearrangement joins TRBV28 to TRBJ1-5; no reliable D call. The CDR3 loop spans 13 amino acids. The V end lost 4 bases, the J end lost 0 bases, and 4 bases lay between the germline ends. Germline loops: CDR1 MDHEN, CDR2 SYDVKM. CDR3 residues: CASSWGSNQPQHF. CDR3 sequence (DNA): TGTGCCAGCAGTTGGGGTAGCAATCAGCCCCAGCATTTT. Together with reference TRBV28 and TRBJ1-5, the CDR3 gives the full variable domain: DVKVTQSSRYLVKRTGEKVFLECVQDMDHENMFWYRQDPGLGLRLIYFSYDVKMKEKGDIPEGYSVSREKKERFSLILESASTNQTSMYLCASSWGSNQPQHFGDGTRLSIL.

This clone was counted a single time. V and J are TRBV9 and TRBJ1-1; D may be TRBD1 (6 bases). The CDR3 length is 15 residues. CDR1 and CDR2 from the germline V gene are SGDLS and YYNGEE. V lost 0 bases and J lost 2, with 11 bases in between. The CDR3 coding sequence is TGTGCCAGCAGCGTAGGGGGGGCGGTAAACACTGAAGCTTTCTTT. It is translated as CASSVGGAVNTEAFF.

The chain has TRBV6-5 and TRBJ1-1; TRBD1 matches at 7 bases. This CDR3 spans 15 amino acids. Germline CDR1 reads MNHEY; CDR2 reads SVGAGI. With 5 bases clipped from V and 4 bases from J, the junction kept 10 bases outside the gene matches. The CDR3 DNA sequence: TGTGCCAGCAGTCCGCGGACAGGCAGGGGCACTGAAGCTTTCTTT. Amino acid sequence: CASSPRTGRGTEAFF.

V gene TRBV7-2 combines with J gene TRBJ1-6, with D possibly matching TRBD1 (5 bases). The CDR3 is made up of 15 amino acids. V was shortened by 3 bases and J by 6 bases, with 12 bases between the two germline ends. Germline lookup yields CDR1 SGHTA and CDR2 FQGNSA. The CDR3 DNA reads TGTGCCAGCAGCTTGACCAGGGTGGGTAATTCACCCCTCCACTTT. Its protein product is CASSLTRVGNSPLHF. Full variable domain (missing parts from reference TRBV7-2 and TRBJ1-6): GAGVSQSPSNKVTEKGKDVELRCDPISGHTALYWYRQSLGQGLEFLIYFQGNSAPDKSGLPSDRFSAERTGGSVSTLTIQRTQQEDSAVYLCASSLTRVGNSPLHFGNGTRLTVT.

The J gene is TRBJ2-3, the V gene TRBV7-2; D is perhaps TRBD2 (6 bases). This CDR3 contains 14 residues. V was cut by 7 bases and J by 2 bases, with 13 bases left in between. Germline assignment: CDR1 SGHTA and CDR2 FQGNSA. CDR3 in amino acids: CASNPLAPTDTQYF. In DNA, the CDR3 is TGTGCCAGCAACCCTCTAGCGCCCACAGATACGCAGTATTTT.